The clone carrying this TCR beta chain was detected ten times or more. The CDR3 consists of 17 residues. The V gene's germline CDR1 is LGHNA and CDR2 YNFKEQ. Unmatched junction bases numbered 11, after V lost 3 bases and J lost 6 bases. This entry is derived from a study of human T cells and chemical hapten exposure. How the authors handled the data: TCRs per sample had a median of approximately 98,000 and ranged from roughly 20,000 to 690,600. In TCRdb, the RACE reads were re-called with MiXCR into one record per CDR3 protein. These V and J calls rely on TCRdb rather than the paper's analysis. The sample lists 300,000 to 450,000 distinct CDR3 sequences, 5.1% occurring once. The time point was: pre-sensitization, week 0. This sample's treatment: therapeutic diphenylcyclopropenone sensitization with weekly scalp DPC.

V usage is TRBV4-2 and J usage is TRBJ1-2, with 12 nucleotides matching TRBD1. Sequencing used whole blood, obtained in connection with sensitization to the hapten diphenylcyclopropenone (DPC). The origin of this receptor is a woman aged 50 to 60 with alopecia areata. Some clones in this sample may be carry-over from other donors' samples. CDR3 sequence reads: CASSQIGLGQGADGYTF. CDR3 nucleotide sequence: TGTGCCAGCAGCCAGATAGGGTTGGGACAGGGGGCGGATGGCTACACCTTC.